Presented here are 10 T cell receptor beta chains from one specimen sequenced in a study of blood T cell repertoires in COVID-19. Sequencing was performed with immunoSEQ multiplex PCR; in TCRdb, only in-frame clones are kept and a portion is missing. Here the sample spans some 250,000 clones, roughly 93% being singletons. Sequenced input: PBMCs or T cells enriched from blood (not recorded which). These receptors were collected from a woman in her thirties or forties with acute COVID-19.

V and J are TRBV7-9 and TRBJ1-2; 8 positions agree with TRBD1. The J segment lost 8 bases and the V segment lost 3 bases, leaving 2 bases of the junction unmatched. This CDR3 is 12 amino acids long. Germline values: CDR1 SEHNR, CDR2 FQNEAQ (reference sequence). CDR3 in amino acids: CASSFSGGGYTF. CDR3 nucleotide sequence: TGTGCCAGCAGCTTTTCAGGGGGCGGCTACACCTTC.

This chain uses TRBV7-6 with TRBJ2-5, with TRBD2 identical over 10 bases. V lost 5 bases and J lost 7; bases outside the gene matches: 19. Germline V lookup: CDR1 SGHVS, CDR2 FNYEAQ. This CDR3 is 18 amino acids long. Here the CDR3 DNA reads TGTGCCAGCAGCCCGACGCGAGTAGCGGGAGGCCCCGGTGGGACCCAGTACTTC. Protein sequence: CASSPTRVAGGPGGTQYF.

The gene calls are TRBV7-2 and TRBJ2-5; D is ambiguous. The CDR3 runs 14 residues. Germline values: CDR1 SGHTA, CDR2 FQGNSA. V was clipped by 1 base and J by 1 base, with 7 bases between them. The CDR3: CASSLGALQETQYF. The CDR3 DNA sequence: TGTGCCAGCAGCTTAGGGGCGCTCCAAGAGACCCAGTACTTC.

This chain connects TRBV6-6 to TRBJ2-7; 8 nucleotides align to TRBD2. V was pared by 5 bases and J by 7 bases, with 10 bases of the junction left unmatched. Germline CDR1 and CDR2: MNHNY and SVGAGI (reference sequence). The CDR3 extends over 14 amino acids. CDR3 coding DNA: TGTGCCAGCAGTCTACCCGGACTAGCTGGGGAGCAGTACTTC. The encoded protein is CASSLPGLAGEQYF.

The chain combines TRBV11-2 with TRBJ2-2, with D possibly TRBD2 on 6 matching bases. This CDR3 is 15 amino acids long. CDR1 is SGHAT, CDR2 FQNNGV, per germline. V lost 5 bases, J lost 4 bases, and 14 bases lay in between. CDR3 sequence (DNA): TGTGCCAGCAGCCCGGGACTTAGCCCCACCGGGGAGCTGTTTTTT. The encoded protein is CASSPGLSPTGELFF.

This chain joins TRBV29-1 and TRBJ2-5; D remains ambiguous. V gave up 2 bases and J gave up 5 bases, with 6 bases separating them. The germline V gene encodes CDR1 SQVTM and CDR2 ANQGSEA. This CDR3 spans 11 amino acids. CDR3: CSVEFRETQYF. The CDR3 DNA reads as TGCAGCGTTGAATTCCGGGAGACCCAGTACTTC.

This clone was detected only once. The chain is built from TRBV12-3 or TRBV12-4 and TRBJ2-7; 9 bases are shared with TRBD2. The CDR3 covers 13 residues. V lost 6 bases, J lost 2 bases, and 2 bases stayed unmatched. The DNA for the CDR3 is TGTGCCAGCAGAAAGCGGGGGGCCTACGAGCAGTACTTC. Its translation: CASRKRGAYEQYF.

Only one count was recorded for this clone. The chain links TRBV7-9 to TRBJ1-6, with D possibly TRBD1 on 6 matching bases. V was clipped by 5 bases and J by 11 bases, with 16 bases between them. The germline V gene has CDR1 SEHNR and CDR2 FQNEAQ (reference sequence). There are 14 residues in the CDR3. In nucleotides, the CDR3 is TGTGCCAGCAGCGAAAGCACAGGGATCCCACCCCTCCACTTT. It codes for CASSESTGIPPLHF.

The V gene is TRBV28, the J gene TRBJ1-4; D may be TRBD1 (5 bases). V was cut by 5 bases and J by 6 bases, with 16 bases left in between. Germline loops: CDR1 MDHEN, CDR2 SYDVKM. The CDR3 loop spans 15 amino acids. The CDR3 nucleotides are TGTGCCAGCAGTGGCGACAGCCTAAGTGATGAAAAACTGTTTTTT. Amino acids: CASSGDSLSDEKLFF.

V and J are TRBV6-2 or TRBV6-3 and TRBJ2-1; TRBD2 matches 9 bases. Germline lookup yields CDR1 MNHEY and CDR2 SVGEGT. The CDR3 sequence is 16 residues long. After removal of 5 bases from V and 3 bases from J, the junction contained 8 bases not matched to a gene. The CDR3 DNA reads as TGTGCCAGCAGTACGAATATAGCGGGGGTCTACAATGAGCAGTTCTTC. It translates to CASSTNIAGVYNEQFF.